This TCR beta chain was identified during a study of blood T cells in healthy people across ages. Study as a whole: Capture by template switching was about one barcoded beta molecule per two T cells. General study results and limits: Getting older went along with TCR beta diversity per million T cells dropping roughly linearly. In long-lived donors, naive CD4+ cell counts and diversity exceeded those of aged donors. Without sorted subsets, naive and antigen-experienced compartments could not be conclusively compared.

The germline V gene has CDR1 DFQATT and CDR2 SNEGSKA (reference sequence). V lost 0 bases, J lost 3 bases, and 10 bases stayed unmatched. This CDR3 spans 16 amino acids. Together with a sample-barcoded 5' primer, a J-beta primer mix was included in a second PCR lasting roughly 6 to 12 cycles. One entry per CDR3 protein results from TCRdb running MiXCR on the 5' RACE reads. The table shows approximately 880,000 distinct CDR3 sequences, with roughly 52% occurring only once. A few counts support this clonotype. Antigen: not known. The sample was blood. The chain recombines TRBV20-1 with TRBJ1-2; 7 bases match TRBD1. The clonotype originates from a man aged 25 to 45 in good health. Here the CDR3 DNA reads TGCAGTGCTAGAGATCTAGGACAGGCCTTGGACTATGGCTACACCTTC. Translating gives CSARDLGQALDYGYTF.